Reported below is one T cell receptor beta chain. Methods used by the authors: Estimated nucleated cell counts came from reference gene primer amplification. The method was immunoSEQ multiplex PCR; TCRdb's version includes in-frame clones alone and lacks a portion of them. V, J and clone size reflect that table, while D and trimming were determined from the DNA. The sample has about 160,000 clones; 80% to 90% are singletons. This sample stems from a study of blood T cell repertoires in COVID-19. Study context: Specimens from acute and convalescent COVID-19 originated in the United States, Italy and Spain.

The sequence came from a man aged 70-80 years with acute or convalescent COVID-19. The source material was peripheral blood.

DNA of the CDR3: TGCGCCAGCAGCCAAGACCTAGCGGGAGCGGTAGAGTATCTCTACAATGAGCAGTTCTTC. Protein sequence: CASSQDLAGAVEYLYNEQFF. The V call is TRBV4-1, the J call TRBJ2-1, with 10 bases identical to TRBD2. In germline, CDR1 is MGHRA, CDR2 YSYEKL. The CDR3 sequence is 20 residues long. The V and J ends lost 0 bases and 3 bases, in that order; junction bases with no gene match: 14.